The 26 T cell receptor beta chains below all came from one sample that was sequenced in a study of control samples from healthy donors and cancer patients. Sequencing used immunoSEQ multiplex PCR; TCRdb keeps in-frame clones, though not all of them. Here the sample spans 140,000 or so clones, approximately 91% being singletons. The sample taken for sequencing was blood. These receptors came from a man aged 25 to 40 in good health.

J is TRBJ1-5 and V is TRBV29-1; no reliable D call. The V gene's germline CDR1 is SQVTM and CDR2 ANQGSEA. Trimming left V 7 bases short and J 3 bases short, with 13 bases between. The CDR3 runs to 13 residues. CDR3 nucleotides: TGCAGCGCTGCCGTATGGGACAATCAGCCCCAGCATTTT. The encoded protein is CSAAVWDNQPQHF.

The chain carries TRBV6-5 and TRBJ2-7; TRBD1 aligns across 9 bases. Germline CDR1 is MNHEY and CDR2 is SVGAGI. The J segment lost 6 bases and the V segment lost 7 bases, leaving 4 bases of the junction unmatched. This CDR3 is 12 amino acids long. CDR3 coding DNA: TGTGCCAGCACCACAGGGGGCGCCGAGCAGTACTTC. Translating gives CASTTGGAEQYF.

Here the CDR3 DNA reads TGCGCCAGCAGCTTCGGACTAGCGGGAGTAGAGACCCAGTACTTC. It codes for CASSFGLAGVETQYF. The J gene is TRBJ2-5, the V gene TRBV5-1, with 13 bases lining up with TRBD2. With V trimmed by 2 bases and J by 4 bases, 2 bases remained unmatched. This CDR3 contains 15 residues. The germline V gene has CDR1 SGHRS and CDR2 YFSETQ.

This chain joins TRBV4-3 and TRBJ2-6; D remains unclear. The V end was cut by 1 base, the J end by 0 bases, with 10 bases between. CDR1 is LGHNA, CDR2 YSLEER, per germline. The CDR3 sequence is 17 residues long. The CDR3 coding sequence is TGCGCCAGCAGCCAAGGTAGTTCAGTCTCTGGGGCCAACGTCCTGACTTTC. The encoded protein is CASSQGSSVSGANVLTF.

This chain connects TRBV7-2 to TRBJ1-2; D might be TRBD1 (6 bases). The V and J ends lost 3 bases and 0 bases respectively, with 8 bases between them. Germline V gives CDR1 SGHTA, CDR2 FQGNSA. The CDR3 is made up of 14 amino acids. The CDR3 nucleotides read TGTGCCAGCAGCTTGGGACATTCTAACTATGGCTACACCTTC. This gives the protein CASSLGHSNYGYTF.

The chain couples TRBV19 to TRBJ2-6; D remains ambiguous. The ends were cut back, 5 bases at V and 1 base at J, with 6 bases in the middle. From germline, CDR1 is LNHDA and CDR2 SQIVND (reference sequence). This CDR3 contains 14 residues. CDR3 amino acids: CASSSISGANVLTF. Written as DNA, the CDR3 is TGTGCCAGTAGTTCCATTTCTGGGGCCAACGTCCTGACTTTC.

The rearrangement uses TRBV15 and TRBJ1-4, with a weak D call TRBD1 (5 bases). Trimming removed 5 bases at V and 8 bases at J, with 18 bases between. CDR3 length: 15 amino acids. The germline CDR1 and CDR2 sequences are LNHNV and YYDKDF (reference sequence). The CDR3, as DNA: TGTGCCACCAGCGGACCCGGGACCCGCAGAGAAAAACTGTTTTTT. Amino acids: CATSGPGTRREKLFF. The entire variable domain, with the rest obtained from reference TRBV15 and TRBJ1-4, is as follows: DAMVIQNPRYQVTQFGKPVTLSCSQTLNHNVMYWYQQKSSQAPKLLFHYYDKDFNNEADTPDNFQSRRPNTSFCFLDIRSPGLGDTAMYLCATSGPGTRREKLFFGSGTQLSVL.

This chain joins TRBV5-6 and TRBJ2-7; 7 bases are a match to TRBD1. This CDR3 has 15 residues. CDR1 SGHDT and CDR2 YYEEEE come from the germline V gene. Germline trimming cut 4 bases from V and 6 bases from J; bases unmatched to any gene: 13. CDR3 coding DNA: TGTGCCAGCAGCCCGGGCGCAGGGGGTGGGTCCGAGCAGTACTTC. This sequence encodes CASSPGAGGGSEQYF.

This clone was observed a single time. The genes are TRBV27 and TRBJ1-1; D gene unclear. Germline CDR1 and CDR2: MNHEY and SMNVEV (reference sequence). This CDR3 is 14 amino acids long. The germline V and J ends were trimmed by 4 bases and 0 bases, with 9 bases remaining between them. CDR3 loop: CASSSGLMNTEAFF. In DNA, the CDR3 is TGTGCCAGCAGTTCGGGTCTGATGAACACTGAAGCTTTCTTT.

The CDR3 loop reads CASSLGQLYEQYF. CDR3 in DNA: TGTGCCAGCAGCTTGGGACAGCTCTACGAGCAGTACTTC. V is TRBV7-2 and J is TRBJ2-7; 7 nucleotides match TRBD1. The CDR3 is 13 residues long. The germline gives CDR1 SGHTA, CDR2 FQGNSA. Trimming removed 3 bases from V and 3 bases from J; junction bases left unmatched: 2.

The chain links TRBV11-1 to TRBJ2-2; weak D call: TRBD2 (5 bases). CDR1 is SGHAT, CDR2 FQDESV, per germline (reference sequence). V was clipped by 3 bases and J by 8 bases, with 10 bases between them. This CDR3 region has 13 residues. CDR3 bases: TGTGCCAGCAGCTTGGATGGCGGGGGGGAGCTGTTTTTT. Encoded protein: CASSLDGGGELFF.

The chain carries TRBV2 and TRBJ1-2, with D maybe TRBD1 (5 bases). The germline V gene encodes CDR1 SNHLY and CDR2 FYNNEI. The germline V and J ends were trimmed by 5 bases and 9 bases, with 19 bases remaining between them. The CDR3 is made up of 14 amino acids. The chain's CDR3 is CASSTTGPLSRYTF. The DNA for the CDR3 is TGTGCCAGCAGTACTACGGGACCGCTATCTCGCTACACCTTC.

The rearrangement joins TRBV11-2 to TRBJ1-6, with D unresolved. The germline V gene encodes CDR1 SGHAT and CDR2 FQNNGV. The V end lost 2 bases, the J end lost 5 bases, and 7 bases lay between the germline ends. The CDR3 consists of 14 residues. Here the CDR3 reads CASSLSTNNSPLHF. CDR3 DNA: TGTGCCAGCAGCTTAAGTACCAATAATTCACCCCTCCACTTT.

V and J are TRBV5-4 and TRBJ2-7; TRBD2 matches 7 bases. Germline-derived CDR1 and CDR2 are SGHNT and YYREEE (reference sequence). The CDR3 contains 16 residues. Trimming cost V 4 bases and J 5 bases; bases outside gene matches: 15. The CDR3 DNA reads TGTGCCAGCAGCCCCGGGAGGCGGACTGGGTCGGACGAGCAGTACTTC. Its protein product is CASSPGRRTGSDEQYF.

The J gene is TRBJ2-2, the V gene TRBV5-8; D may be TRBD2 (5 bases). The ends were cut back, 2 bases at V and 2 bases at J, with 7 bases in the middle. CDR1 and CDR2 from the germline V gene are SGHTS and YDEGEE. The CDR3 spans 14 residues. In DNA, the CDR3 is TGTGCCAGCAGCTTCCGACTAAACACCGGGGAGCTGTTTTTT. Its translation: CASSFRLNTGELFF.

This clone was recorded a few times. This sequence joins TRBV5-8 and TRBJ1-5, with D unclear. V lost 5 bases, J lost 3 bases, and 9 bases lay in between. The CDR3 runs 13 residues. Germline-derived CDR1 and CDR2 are SGHTS and YDEGEE. The CDR3 DNA is TGTGCCAGCAGAAAAAGCCTCAATCAGCCCCAGCATTTT. Encoded protein: CASRKSLNQPQHF. The full variable domain, completed using reference TRBV5-8 and TRBJ1-5, is EAGVTQSPTHLIKTRGQQATLRCSPISGHTSVYWYQQALGLGLQFLLWYDEGEERNRGNFPPRFSGRQFPNYSSELNVNALELEDSALYLCASRKSLNQPQHFGDGTRLSIL.

The genes are TRBV4-1 and TRBJ2-1; D gene uncertain. V dropped 3 bases and J dropped 8 bases, with 8 bases sitting between them. The germline V gene encodes CDR1 MGHRA and CDR2 YSYEKL. The CDR3 has 12 residues. CDR3 sequence reads: CASSHRTYEQFF. CDR3 DNA sequence: TGCGCCAGCAGCCATCGAACGTATGAGCAGTTCTTC.

This clone showed up just a few times. The V call is TRBV19, the J call TRBJ1-5, with D hard to call. There are 13 residues in the CDR3. Trimming took 3 bases from V and 1 from J, leaving 4 bases between them. CDR1 and CDR2 from the germline V gene are LNHDA and SQIVND (reference sequence). This CDR3 is CASSIASNQPQHF. The CDR3 DNA sequence: TGTGCCAGTAGTATCGCGAGCAATCAGCCCCAGCATTTT.

This chain uses TRBV18 with TRBJ2-2; 10 nucleotides line up with TRBD2. The CDR3 length is 16 residues. Germline V lookup: CDR1 KGHSH, CDR2 LQKENI. The V segment lost 3 bases and the J segment 5 bases; nucleotides outside the gene matches: 6. CDR3 amino acids: CASSPLAGVDTGELFF. The CDR3 nucleotides are TGTGCCAGCTCACCCCTAGCGGGGGTGGATACCGGGGAGCTGTTTTTT.

Only a few counts were recorded for this clone. The chain links TRBV3-1 (or the pseudogene TRBV3-2) to TRBJ1-3, with D unresolved. The CDR3 has 14 amino acids. CDR1 and CDR2 from the germline V gene are LGHDT and YNNKEL (reference sequence). The V and J ends lost 1 base and 3 bases respectively, with 7 bases between them. Here the CDR3 reads CASSQGQGGNTIYF. In DNA form, the CDR3 reads TGTGCCAGCAGCCAAGGACAAGGTGGAAACACCATATATTTT.

The V and J genes are TRBV4-3 and TRBJ2-3; D is uncertain. The CDR3 sequence is 13 residues long. Trimming cost V 0 bases and J 8 bases, with 9 bases left between them. From germline, CDR1 is LGHNA and CDR2 YSLEER. The DNA of the CDR3 is TGCGCCAGCAGCCAAGATTTGAGCAGTACGCAGTATTTT. This encodes CASSQDLSSTQYF.

A few counts support this clone. V gene TRBV5-1 combines with J gene TRBJ1-1, with D unclear. With 3 bases removed from V and 4 bases from J, the gap between germline ends came to 7 bases. Germline values: CDR1 SGHRS, CDR2 YFSETQ. This CDR3 is built from 12 residues. CDR3 bases: TGCGCCAGCAGCTCCGAGGGCACTGAAGCTTTCTTT. It encodes CASSSEGTEAFF.

J is TRBJ2-1 and V is TRBV5-6, with TRBD1 matching 8 bases. Germline CDR1 reads SGHDT; CDR2 reads YYEEEE. CDR3 length: 15 amino acids. V was pared by 1 base and J by 8 bases, with 8 bases of the junction left unmatched. This CDR3 reads CASSLLGQGSDEQFF. The CDR3, as DNA: TGTGCCAGCAGCTTGTTAGGACAGGGATCGGATGAGCAGTTCTTC.

The chain carries TRBV10-3 and TRBJ2-3, with TRBD2 identical over 10 bases. CDR1 is ENHRY and CDR2 is SYGVKD in the germline V gene. CDR3 length equals 18 residues. The J segment lost 5 bases and the V segment lost 2 bases, leaving 13 bases of the junction unmatched. CDR3 sequence reads: CAISEPPGASGGGDTQYF. In DNA, the CDR3 is TGTGCCATCAGTGAGCCCCCCGGGGCTAGCGGGGGCGGAGATACGCAGTATTTT.

This chain joins TRBV5-1 and TRBJ1-4, with D possibly TRBD1 on 6 matching bases. The CDR3 loop spans 16 amino acids. Between the trimmed V and J ends, which lost 2 bases and 0 bases, there was a span of 11 bases. CDR1 and CDR2 from the germline V gene are SGHRS and YFSETQ. The CDR3 nucleotides are TGCGCCAGCAGCTTTACTACAGGGACAACTAATGAAAAACTGTTTTTT. Its protein product is CASSFTTGTTNEKLFF.

V and J are TRBV7-6 and TRBJ1-4; 7 nucleotides match TRBD1. Germline V lookup: CDR1 SGHVS, CDR2 FNYEAQ. With 5 bases clipped from V and 7 bases from J, the junction kept 10 bases outside the gene matches. The CDR3 is 15 amino acids. The CDR3 region has the DNA TGTGCCAGCAGCGCCGACAGGGACGGAGGTGAAAAACTGTTTTTT. Protein: CASSADRDGGEKLFF.